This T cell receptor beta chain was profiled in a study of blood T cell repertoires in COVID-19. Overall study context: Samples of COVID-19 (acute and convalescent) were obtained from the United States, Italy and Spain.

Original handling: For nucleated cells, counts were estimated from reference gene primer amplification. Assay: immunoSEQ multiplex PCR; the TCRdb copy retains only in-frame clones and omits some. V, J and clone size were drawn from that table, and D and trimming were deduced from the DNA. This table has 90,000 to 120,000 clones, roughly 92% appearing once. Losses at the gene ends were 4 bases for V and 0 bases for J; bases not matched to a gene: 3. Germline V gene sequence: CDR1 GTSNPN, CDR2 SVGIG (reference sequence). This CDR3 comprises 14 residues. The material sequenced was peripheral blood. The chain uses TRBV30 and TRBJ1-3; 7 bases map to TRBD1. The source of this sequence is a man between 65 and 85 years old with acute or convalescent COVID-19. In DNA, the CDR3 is TGTGCCTGGAAACAGGGGAGCTCTGGAAACACCATATATTTT. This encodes CAWKQGSSGNTIYF.